This T cell receptor (beta chain) was profiled in a study of CD8+CD57+ T cells in acquired aplastic anemia (dated by TCRdb to 2016 to 2019). In the study overall: On average, sorted CD4+ and CD8+ cells yielded around 3.5 ug of extracted DNA, with a range of about 0.18 to 27.4 ug.

In the study, sorted CD4+ and CD8+ blood T cells from patients with severe aplastic anemia and from healthy subjects underwent deep sequencing of TCR repertoires. Ficoll-Paque density gradient centrifugation was used to isolate peripheral blood mononuclear cells. Before DNA extraction, CD4+ and CD8+ T cells were sorted by FACS or by magnetic beads. Relative to germline, V is 8 bases shorter and J is 12 bases shorter, with 26 bases between their ends. Reading the germline V gene gives CDR1 MNHNS and CDR2 SASEGT. Reading from cysteine to phenylalanine, the CDR3 counts 14 amino acids. Only CDR3 DNA is held: 42 bases, read in frame from base 1. Genomic DNA served as template for TCR beta VDJ combination and CDR3 sequence profiling. TCR repertoire sequencing was run on an Illumina HiSeq 2000. As for the original processing: Repertoires were assessed using TRBV/TRBJ rearrangement plots, CDR3 size and DJ length profiles, and Simpson's diversity index. Whichever DNA sequence was most abundant in the deep sequencing data was defined as the immunodominant clone. CDR3 amino acid sequences were screened for sharing across subjects and were compared with published repertoires and the VDJdb database. TCRdb cleaned the public reads at Q25 with fastp, built clones with MiXCR and kept in-frame beta chains. Rows matching on CDR3 protein sequence are summarized as one entry with the most common DNA and genes. TCRdb, rather than the study authors, made the V and J calls. A total of 150,000 to 200,000 distinct CDR3 sequences appear in this sample, 64% of them only once. The ten largest clones capture around 45% of the sample.

General conclusions and limits of the study: Although around 30 CD8+ CDR3 sequences were shared by patients and controls, these sequences appeared highly expressed in patients and within the immunodominant clones of patients. No significant difference in CD8+ Simpson's diversity was found between patients and healthy controls (P=0.060).

With respect to this clonotype: Its cognate antigen has yet to be identified. This may stem from a read error, because a much larger clone lies one nucleotide away.

The sequenced sample was sorted CD4+, CD8+, or CD8+CD57+ T cells (not recorded which) from PBMCs. This TCR derives from a human donor with severe aplastic anemia or a healthy control (not recorded which). Here the chain combines TRBV6-1 and TRBJ2-7; possibly the D gene is TRBD1, per 6 matching bases. The CDR3 is CASGYAGTYDRRYF. The nucleotides are TGTGCCAGCGGTTACGCCGGGACATACGACCGGCGGTACTTC.